This T cell receptor beta chain was recovered during a study of human T cells and chemical hapten exposure. Study-level information: DPC 0.01% went on the upper back by patch test, with reading at 6 days. General study results and limits: The number of TCRs above 1 in 1000 frequency did not change after DPC sensitization.

Original analysis: Ranging from roughly 23,224 to 690,600, TCR counts per sample had a median value of approximately 95,000. TCRdb reprocessed the RACE reads with MiXCR, giving one entry per CDR3 protein. The V and J calls follow TCRdb's processing rather than the paper's. The sample lists nearly 350,000 distinct CDR3 sequences; around 7% were seen once. The germline V gene has CDR1 MNHEY and CDR2 SVGEGT. The CDR3 is 17 amino acids. The V segment lost 0 bases and the J segment 1 base; nucleotides outside the gene matches: 8. Time point noted: patch test 1, 2 weeks after DPC sensitization. Treatment here: therapeutic diphenylcyclopropenone sensitization with weekly scalp DPC. As concerns this clonotype: What it binds is not known.

Sequenced here: whole blood, sampled in connection with sensitization to the hapten diphenylcyclopropenone (DPC). The chain is built from TRBV6-2 or TRBV6-3 and TRBJ1-1, with 7 bases that match TRBD1. This TCR was recovered from a woman aged 18-29 years with alopecia areata. Some clones in this sample may be carry-over from other donors' samples. DNA for the CDR3: TGTGCCAGCAGTTACTCCCCCCGACAGGGAGGGAACACTGAAGCTTTCTTT. Translating gives CASSYSPRQGGNTEAFF.